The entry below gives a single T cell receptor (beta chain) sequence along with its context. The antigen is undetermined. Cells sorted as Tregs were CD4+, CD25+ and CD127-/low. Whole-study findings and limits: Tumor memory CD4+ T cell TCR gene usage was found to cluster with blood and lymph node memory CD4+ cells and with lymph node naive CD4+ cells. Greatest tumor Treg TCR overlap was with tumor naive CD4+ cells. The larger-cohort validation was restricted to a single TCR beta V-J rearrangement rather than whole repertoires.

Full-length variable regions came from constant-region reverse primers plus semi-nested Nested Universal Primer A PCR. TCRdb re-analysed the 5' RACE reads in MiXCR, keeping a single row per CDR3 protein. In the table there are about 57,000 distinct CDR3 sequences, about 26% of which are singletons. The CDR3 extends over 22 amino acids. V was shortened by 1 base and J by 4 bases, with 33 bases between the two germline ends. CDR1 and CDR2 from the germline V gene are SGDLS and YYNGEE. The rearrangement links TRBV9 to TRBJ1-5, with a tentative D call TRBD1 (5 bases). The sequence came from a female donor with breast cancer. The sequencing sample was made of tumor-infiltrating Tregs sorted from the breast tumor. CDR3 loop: CASSVTPGGAGLHPGGNQPQHF. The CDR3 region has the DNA TGTGCCAGCAGCGTAACCCCTGGGGGTGCTGGGCTCCACCCCGGGGGAAATCAGCCCCAGCATTTT. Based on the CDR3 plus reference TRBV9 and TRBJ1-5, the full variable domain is DSGVTQTPKHLITATGQRVTLRCSPRSGDLSVYWYQQSLDQGLQFLIQYYNGEERAKGNILERFSAQQFPDLHSELNLSSLELGDSALYFCASSVTPGGAGLHPGGNQPQHFGDGTRLSIL.